The 21 T cell receptor beta chains below were found in one sample sequenced in a study of graft-versus-host responses after intestinal transplantation. The repertoire was sequenced with immunoSEQ multiplex PCR; TCRdb's copy has only in-frame clones and lacks some. The sample includes about 90,000 clones, around 90% seen only once; the top ten take over 0.3%. For these TCRs, the target antigens are not known. Material: unstimulated CD4+ T cells sorted from spleen or lymph node cells, obtained before intestinal transplant. The source is a human donor who received an intestinal transplant.

The chain uses TRBV18 and TRBJ1-1, with 9 bases identical to TRBD1. V lost 4 bases and J lost 6; bases outside the gene matches: 15. CDR3 length equals 17 residues. Germline CDR1 is KGHSH and CDR2 is LQKENI. The DNA of the CDR3 is TGTGCCAGCTCACTAAGGGGGACAGGGTCTTTTTACCCTGAAGCTTTCTTT. This encodes CASSLRGTGSFYPEAFF.

V gene TRBV7-6 combines with J gene TRBJ1-5, with 8 bases lining up with TRBD1. The V gene end was trimmed by 5 bases and the J gene end by 0 bases; junction bases not matched to a gene: 9. This CDR3 has 17 amino acids. Germline values: CDR1 SGHVS, CDR2 FNYEAQ. The CDR3 is CASSPGTGIPSNQPQHF. In DNA form, the CDR3 reads TGTGCCAGCAGCCCGGGGACAGGAATTCCTAGCAATCAGCCCCAGCATTTT.

This clone was observed a few times. This CDR3 is CSVARGNTIYF. CDR3 coding DNA: TGCAGCGTGGCTCGTGGAAACACCATATATTTT. This chain connects TRBV29-1 to TRBJ1-3; D ambiguous. The CDR3 has 11 residues. CDR1 and CDR2 from the germline V gene are SQVTM and ANQGSEA. V lost 6 bases and J 3 bases, leaving 6 bases between the germline ends.

This clone was detected only a few times. The chain employs TRBV30 and TRBJ1-5; the D is unclear. The CDR3 runs 13 residues. Germline CDR1 is GTSNPN and CDR2 is SVGIG (reference sequence). Deletions cut 1 base from V and 3 bases from J, with 7 bases between. CDR3: CAWSDLPNQPQHF. CDR3 nucleotide sequence: TGTGCCTGGAGTGACCTCCCCAATCAGCCCCAGCATTTT.

The chain combines TRBV18 with TRBJ1-5; 7 bases agree with TRBD1. V dropped 5 bases and J dropped 5; count of bases not matched to a gene: 12. Germline V gene data show CDR1 as KGHSH and CDR2 as LQKENI. The length of the CDR3 is 16 residues. CDR3 in amino acids: CASSRLDREAHQPQHF. The DNA for the CDR3 is TGTGCCAGCTCAAGGCTCGACAGGGAGGCCCATCAGCCCCAGCATTTT.

The V gene is TRBV19, the J gene TRBJ1-5; D call uncertain. The CDR3 contains 14 residues. The germline V gene has CDR1 LNHDA and CDR2 SQIVND (reference sequence). V was clipped by 3 bases and J by 0 bases, with 6 bases between them. The CDR3, as DNA: TGTGCCAGTAGTATCAGAGTTAGCAATCAGCCCCAGCATTTT. Translating it yields CASSIRVSNQPQHF. The variable domain in full, completed from reference TRBV19 and TRBJ1-5, reads DGGITQSPKYLFRKEGQNVTLSCEQNLNHDAMYWYRQDPGQGLRLIYYSQIVNDFQKGDIAEGYSVSREKKESFPLTVTSAQKNPTAFYLCASSIRVSNQPQHFGDGTRLSIL.

The chain has TRBV7-8 and TRBJ1-3; D may be TRBD1 (6 bases). Trimming stripped 1 base from V and 0 bases from J, with 13 bases between. The CDR3 consists of 17 residues. CDR1 and CDR2 (germline): SGHVS, FQNEAQ. CDR3 sequence reads: CASSLGTVLHSGNTIYF. The CDR3 nucleotides are TGTGCCAGCAGCTTAGGGACAGTACTTCACTCTGGAAACACCATATATTTT.

This chain's CDR3 is CASSAGRGNIQYF. The CDR3 DNA follows: TGCGCCAGCAGTGCCGGGAGAGGAAACATTCAGTACTTC. The V call is TRBV10-1, the J call TRBJ2-4, with a tentative D call TRBD2 (6 bases). The V end was cut by 4 bases, the J end by 6 bases, with 10 bases between. The germline V gene has CDR1 WNHNN and CDR2 SYGVQD (reference sequence). This CDR3 is built from 13 residues.

The CDR3 DNA follows: TGTGCCAGCAGAGCTTACGTCAGCGGGAGTGGCAATGAGCAGTTCTTC. Its translation: CASRAYVSGSGNEQFF. The chain has TRBV7-8 and TRBJ2-1; 8 nucleotides match TRBD2. V lost 6 bases to trimming and J lost 6 bases; unmatched junction nucleotides: 13. The CDR3 contains 16 residues. From germline, CDR1 is SGHVS and CDR2 FQNEAQ.

This sequence joins TRBV19 and TRBJ2-7, with TRBD1 matching over 8 bases. CDR1 and CDR2 (germline): LNHDA, SQIVND (reference sequence). The V segment lost 3 bases and the J segment 0 bases; nucleotides outside the gene matches: 7. This CDR3 is 16 amino acids long. The CDR3 reads CASSIRTGSNSYEQYF. The CDR3 DNA reads TGTGCCAGTAGTATTCGGACAGGGTCAAACTCCTACGAGCAGTACTTC.

The CDR3 loop is CASSESGLAKNIQYF. The CDR3 DNA follows: TGTGCCAGCAGTGAATCGGGGCTAGCCAAAAACATTCAGTACTTC. V gene TRBV25-1 combines with J gene TRBJ2-4, with D perhaps TRBD1 or TRBD2 (5 bases each). Looked up from germline, CDR1 is MGHDK and CDR2 is SYGVNS. V lost 1 base, J lost 0 bases, and 7 bases lay in between. The CDR3 totals 15 residues. Complete variable domain (other parts from reference TRBV25-1 and TRBJ2-4): EADIYQTPRYLVIGTGKKITLECSQTMGHDKMYWYQQDPGMELHLIHYSYGVNSTEKGDLSSESTVSRIRTEHFPLTLESARPSHTSQYLCASSESGLAKNIQYFGAGTRLSVL.

This chain joins TRBV6-5 and TRBJ2-3, with 8 bases lining up with TRBD1. Per the germline V gene, CDR1 is MNHEY and CDR2 is SVGAGI. The CDR3 extends over 13 amino acids. V gave up 6 bases and J gave up 3 bases; unmatched junction bases: 2. The CDR3 DNA reads as TGTGCCAGCAGGTGGACAGGGACAGATACGCAGTATTTT. Its protein is CASRWTGTDTQYF.

This sequence joins TRBV19 and TRBJ2-1; D is undetermined. Germline V lookup: CDR1 LNHDA, CDR2 SQIVND (reference sequence). This CDR3 is built from 14 residues. Trimming stripped 3 bases from V and 1 base from J, with 7 bases between. The CDR3 nucleotides are TGTGCCAGTAGTATGGTCCATTCCTACAATGAGCAGTTCTTC. Translation: CASSMVHSYNEQFF.

The chain has TRBV10-2 and TRBJ2-1; 8 bases are a match to TRBD2. The CDR3 covers 18 residues. Per germline, CDR1 WSHSY and CDR2 SAAADI. The J segment lost 2 bases and the V segment lost 6 bases, leaving 15 bases of the junction unmatched. CDR3 in amino acids: CASSRPALTSGTYNEQFF. CDR3 bases: TGCGCCAGCAGCCGCCCCGCTCTTACTAGCGGAACCTACAATGAGCAGTTCTTC.

The chain links TRBV7-2 to TRBJ2-3; the match to TRBD2 covers 10 bases. Germline V gene lookup returns CDR1 SGHTA and CDR2 FQGNSA. The trim removed 1 base at V and 3 bases at J, leaving 13 bases unmatched. The length of the CDR3 is 19 residues. CDR3 coding DNA: TGTGCCAGCAGCTTAGTTTGGACTAGCGGCTACAGGGGAACAGATACGCAGTATTTT. The encoded protein is CASSLVWTSGYRGTDTQYF.

The chain carries TRBV6-4 and TRBJ1-5; D uncertain. V lost 4 bases and J lost 0, with 10 bases in between. CDR1 is MRHNA, CDR2 SNTAGT, per germline. The CDR3 spans 15 residues. The DNA of the CDR3 is TGTGCCAGCAGTGGCCTACGGGATAGCAATCAGCCCCAGCATTTT. It is translated as CASSGLRDSNQPQHF.

This chain uses TRBV30 with TRBJ1-1; unclear D gene. The CDR3 totals 11 residues. The germline V and J ends were trimmed by 2 bases and 4 bases, with 5 bases remaining between them. The V gene's germline CDR1 is GTSNPN and CDR2 SVGIG (reference sequence). In DNA form, the CDR3 reads TGTGCCTGGAGTTTGGGCACTGAAGCTTTCTTT. Its translation: CAWSLGTEAFF.

V is TRBV2 and J is TRBJ2-1, with a weak D call TRBD1 (6 bases). The germline gives CDR1 SNHLY, CDR2 FYNNEI. Trimming removed 3 bases from V and 10 bases from J, with 13 bases in between. The length of the CDR3 is 13 residues. The CDR3 nucleotides read TGTGCCAGCAGTGACCATGAGGGGGACGAGCAGTTCTTC. Protein sequence: CASSDHEGDEQFF.

The chain recombines TRBV5-1 with TRBJ2-3, with 10 bases that match TRBD2. This CDR3 region has 18 residues. V lost 0 bases and J lost 2; bases outside the gene matches: 9. Germline assignment: CDR1 SGHRS and CDR2 YFSETQ. CDR3 region: CASSLAPTSGAFTDTQYF. The DNA of the CDR3 is TGCGCCAGCAGCTTGGCCCCCACTAGCGGGGCTTTCACAGATACGCAGTATTTT.

The V and J genes are TRBV19 and TRBJ2-7, with D unclear. CDR3 length: 12 residues. The V gene's germline CDR1 is LNHDA and CDR2 SQIVND (reference sequence). V was cut by 7 bases and J by 2 bases, with 9 bases left in between. The CDR3 loop reads CASMGFTYEQYF. The CDR3 DNA sequence: TGTGCCAGTATGGGATTCACCTACGAGCAGTACTTC.

V usage is TRBV5-1 and J usage is TRBJ2-5; TRBD1 matches 10 bases. Near its end, the DNA agrees better with TRBJ2-7, so the J call may be wrong. The germline V gene encodes CDR1 SGHRS and CDR2 YFSETQ. The CDR3 loop spans 14 amino acids. CDR3 bases: TGCGCCAGCATAGGGGACAGGGGAACCGACGAGCAGTACTTC. Amino acids: CASIGDRGTDEQYF.